Below, 2 T cell receptor beta chains from the same sample are listed, as sequenced in a study of shared clonotypes between healthy human individuals. TCRdb's copy holds only in-frame clones and misses some; the assay was immunoSEQ multiplex PCR. The table lists 2 million to 2.5 million clones, nearly 97% of them singletons, with around 0.13% in the top ten. The sample consisted of naive CD4+ T cells sorted from blood. Subset denoted: CD45RA+ positively selected. These receptors all come from a man between 18 and 35 years old in good health.

J is TRBJ2-1 and V is TRBV6-5; 12 bases are a match to TRBD2. CDR3 length: 16 amino acids. Germline values: CDR1 MNHEY, CDR2 SVGAGI. Trimming took 1 base from V and 4 from J; bases not matched to a gene: 2. The CDR3 here is CASSYYGTSGYNEQFF. CDR3 DNA: TGTGCCAGCAGTTACTATGGGACTAGCGGGTACAATGAGCAGTTCTTC.

The rearrangement uses TRBV5-1 and TRBJ1-4; D possibly corresponds to TRBD1 (6 bases). This CDR3 spans 15 amino acids. Per the germline V gene, CDR1 is SGHRS and CDR2 is YFSETQ. Trimming removed 0 bases at V and 4 bases at J, with 10 bases between. CDR3 DNA sequence: TGCGCCAGCAGCTTGGGGACAGCCAGTAATGAAAAACTGTTTTTT. This encodes CASSLGTASNEKLFF.